What follows are 9 T cell receptor beta chains derived from one specimen sequenced in a study of blood T cell repertoires in COVID-19. The method was immunoSEQ multiplex PCR; TCRdb's version includes in-frame clones alone and lacks a portion of them. Seen here are around 250,000 clones, around four fifths observed once, and the top ten hold 3.5% to 5.5%. Source material: peripheral blood. These receptors all come from a man aged 60 to 69 who had recovered from COVID-19.

This sequence joins TRBV3-1 (or the pseudogene TRBV3-2) and TRBJ2-3; the match to TRBD2 covers 7 bases. V shed 3 bases and J 1 base; nucleotides not matched to a gene: 4. CDR1 and CDR2 (germline): LGHDT, YNNKEL (reference sequence). This CDR3 contains 15 residues. The CDR3 sequence is CASSQRAGRTDTQYF. CDR3 bases: TGTGCCAGCAGCCAGCGAGCGGGACGCACAGATACGCAGTATTTT.

The sample holds a few counts of this clone. The V call is TRBV7-8, the J call TRBJ1-6, with a possible D match to TRBD1 (5 bases). V was cut by 2 bases and J by 1 base, with 12 bases left in between. The CDR3 length is 17 residues. CDR1 SGHVS and CDR2 FQNEAQ come from the germline V gene. CDR3 bases: TGTGCCAGCAGCTTACAAGACAGACGGTCCTATAATTCACCCCTCCACTTT. Protein: CASSLQDRRSYNSPLHF.

This clone has at least ten counts. Other DNA sequences in the sample encode the same CDR3. The chain couples TRBV6-5 to TRBJ1-1, with D unclear. The length of the CDR3 is 12 residues. Germline loops: CDR1 MNHEY, CDR2 SVGAGI. Trimming took off 5 bases at V and 2 bases at J, with 6 bases between the two ends. For the CDR3, the DNA is TGTGCCAGCAGTCGGGGTAACACTGAAGCTTTCTTT. This sequence encodes CASSRGNTEAFF.

The chain is built from TRBV4-2 and TRBJ2-3; TRBD2 matches at 8 bases. This CDR3 is 16 amino acids long. Germline CDR1 LGHNA, CDR2 YNFKEQ. With V trimmed by 6 bases and J by 0 bases, 8 bases remained unmatched. Written as DNA, the CDR3 is TGTGCCAGCAGGACCGCCGGGGGGGCAAGCACAGATACGCAGTATTTT. Residues: CASRTAGGASTDTQYF.

The chain recombines TRBV27 with TRBJ2-5; 9 nucleotides match TRBD1. The trim removed 2 bases at V and 2 bases at J, leaving 3 bases unmatched. The CDR3 totals 15 residues. Per the germline V gene, CDR1 is MNHEY and CDR2 is SMNVEV (reference sequence). The CDR3 coding sequence is TGTGCCAGCAGTTTACCCGGGACAGGGCAAGAGACCCAGTACTTC. Translating it yields CASSLPGTGQETQYF.

The V gene is TRBV30, the J gene TRBJ2-3, with 9 bases aligning to TRBD2. Germline CDR1 GTSNPN, CDR2 SVGIG (reference sequence). Trimming cost V 6 bases and J 4 bases; bases outside gene matches: 5. The CDR3 sequence is 13 residues long. CDR3 coding DNA: TGTGCCTGCTCCCAGCGGGAGGCAGATACGCAGTATTTT. It translates to CACSQREADTQYF.

V gene TRBV6-2 or TRBV6-3 combines with J gene TRBJ2-7; D is possibly TRBD1 (6 bases). This CDR3 is built from 13 residues. V lost 2 bases, J lost 2 bases, and 7 bases lay in between. Germline CDR1 is MNHEY and CDR2 is SVGEGT. CDR3 residues: CASSYAGAYEQYF. The CDR3 region has the DNA TGTGCCAGCAGTTACGCAGGGGCCTACGAGCAGTACTTC.

The chain employs TRBV7-9 and TRBJ2-7; 7 bases agree with TRBD1. Trimming cost V 5 bases and J 0 bases; bases outside gene matches: 13. This CDR3 comprises 17 residues. Germline CDR1 SEHNR, CDR2 FQNEAQ (reference sequence). The DNA of the CDR3 is TGTGCCAGCAGCCCACCCCAGACAGGGCCATTCTCCTACGAGCAGTACTTC. This gives the protein CASSPPQTGPFSYEQYF. Looking up the rest from reference TRBV7-9 and TRBJ2-7 gives the full variable domain: DTGVSQNPRHKITKRGQNVTFRCDPISEHNRLYWYRQTLGQGPEFLTYFQNEAQLEKSRLLSDRFSAERPKGSFSTLEIQRTEQGDSAMYLCASSPPQTGPFSYEQYFGPGTRLTVT.

The chain carries TRBV12-1 and TRBJ2-7; TRBD1 is the table's D call and was not checked against the DNA. TRBV12-1 is a listed pseudogene. The CDR3 covers 14 residues. CDR3 loop: CASSFPGANYEQYF. The DNA of the CDR3 is TGTGCCAGCAGCTTTCCAGGGGCGAACTACGAGCAGTACTTC.